Below, 21 T cell receptor beta chains from the same sample are listed, as sequenced in a study of shared clonotypes between healthy human individuals. Naive CD8 populations comprised CD45RO-negative cells positively selected for CCR7, excluding terminally differentiated effector memory CD45RA+ cells. Data came from immunoSEQ multiplex PCR; TCRdb stores just in-frame clones and leaves some out. The sample has about 820,000 clones; roughly 92% are singletons. Sequenced material: naive CD8+ T cells sorted from blood. Receptors originate from a man aged 25 to 45 in good health.

The gene calls are TRBV6-5 and TRBJ2-3; no definite D call. Trimming took 4 bases from V and 2 from J, leaving 13 bases between them. In germline, CDR1 is MNHEY, CDR2 SVGAGI. This CDR3 spans 15 amino acids. CDR3 region: CASSLAVSLTDTQYF. The CDR3 region has the DNA TGTGCCAGCAGTTTGGCAGTTTCCCTCACAGATACGCAGTATTTT.

The chain recombines TRBV9 with TRBJ2-3; possible D gene TRBD1, 6 bases. Trimming pared 4 bases from V and 1 base from J, leaving 13 bases between. Germline V CDR1 and CDR2: SGDLS, YYNGEE. The CDR3 extends over 15 amino acids. CDR3 DNA sequence: TGTGCCAGCAGCTCACCCCGACAGGGCACAGATACGCAGTATTTT. Translation: CASSSPRQGTDTQYF.

The J gene is TRBJ2-1, the V gene TRBV2; D not resolved. CDR3 length equals 13 residues. Germline lookup yields CDR1 SNHLY and CDR2 FYNNEI. V lost 6 bases and J lost 5, with 11 bases in between. As DNA, the CDR3 is TGTGCCAGCAGCTTTGACGGTGACAATGAGCAGTTCTTC. Its translation is CASSFDGDNEQFF.

The genes are TRBV29-1 and TRBJ2-5; TRBD2 might be the D (5 bases). Trimming stripped 4 bases from V and 1 base from J, with 13 bases between. Germline CDR1 is SQVTM and CDR2 is ANQGSEA. The CDR3 runs 14 residues. This CDR3 is CSVVPPRGQETQYF. CDR3 nucleotides: TGCAGCGTTGTCCCTCCCCGGGGCCAAGAGACCCAGTACTTC.

The J gene is TRBJ2-7, the V gene TRBV11-2, with D possibly called TRBD1 or TRBD2 (6 bases each). The V end lost 5 bases, the J end lost 2 bases, and 13 bases lay between the germline ends. This CDR3 spans 14 amino acids. Germline loops: CDR1 SGHAT, CDR2 FQNNGV. For the CDR3, the DNA is TGTGCCAGCAGCCCATGGGGGGCGGCCTACGAGCAGTACTTC. Translating it yields CASSPWGAAYEQYF.

This chain joins TRBV9 and TRBJ2-1; 10 bases agree with TRBD2. Per germline, CDR1 SGDLS and CDR2 YYNGEE. The J segment lost 2 bases and the V segment lost 4 bases, leaving 12 bases of the junction unmatched. The CDR3 runs to 18 residues. The CDR3 protein is CASSLQASGRGTYNEQFF. CDR3 coding DNA: TGTGCCAGCAGCCTCCAAGCTAGCGGGAGAGGAACCTACAATGAGCAGTTCTTC.

V gene TRBV5-1 combines with J gene TRBJ2-1; a weak D match, TRBD1 (5 bases). Germline-derived CDR1 and CDR2 are SGHRS and YFSETQ. Trimming left V 2 bases short and J 0 bases short, with 9 bases between. This CDR3 region has 15 residues. The CDR3 here is CASSFQGSSYNEQFF. The DNA for the CDR3 is TGCGCCAGCAGCTTTCAGGGTTCCTCCTACAATGAGCAGTTCTTC.

This chain connects TRBV10-3 to TRBJ2-4; 10 positions match TRBD2. Losses at the gene ends were 4 bases for V and 8 bases for J; bases not matched to a gene: 5. The V gene's germline CDR1 is ENHRY and CDR2 SYGVKD. CDR3 length equals 14 residues. The CDR3 DNA sequence: TGTGCCATCAGTGGGACTAGCGGCGGAGACATTCAGTACTTC. It yields the protein CAISGTSGGDIQYF.

The chain couples TRBV14 to TRBJ1-1; D perhaps matches TRBD1 (5 bases). CDR3 length: 15 residues. The germline V and J ends were trimmed by 1 base and 4 bases, with 13 bases remaining between them. The germline gives CDR1 SGHDN, CDR2 FVKESK. CDR3 region: CASSQGMGGITEAFF. As DNA, the CDR3 is TGTGCCAGCAGCCAAGGGATGGGGGGGATCACTGAAGCTTTCTTT.

The V and J genes are TRBV2 and TRBJ2-1; 8 bases match TRBD2. J was trimmed by 0 bases and V by 5 bases; bases with no gene match: 15. This CDR3 has 19 amino acids. Germline-derived CDR1 and CDR2 are SNHLY and FYNNEI. This chain's CDR3 is CASSPNWREETSSYNEQFF. The CDR3 DNA reads TGTGCCAGCAGTCCCAACTGGCGGGAGGAGACTAGCTCCTACAATGAGCAGTTCTTC. The variable domain in full, completed from reference TRBV2 and TRBJ2-1, reads EPEVTQTPSHQVTQMGQEVILRCVPISNHLYFYWYRQILGQKVEFLVSFYNNEISEKSEIFDDQFSVERPDGSNFTLKIRSTKLEDSAMYFCASSPNWREETSSYNEQFFGPGTRLTVL.

V and J are TRBV28 and TRBJ1-2; D remains unclear. Germline V gene data show CDR1 as MDHEN and CDR2 as SYDVKM. The CDR3 loop spans 12 amino acids. Trimming left V 5 bases short and J 8 bases short, with 12 bases between. This CDR3 reads CASSPTGSGYTF. DNA for the CDR3: TGTGCCAGCAGTCCCACGGGGTCCGGCTACACCTTC.

The chain combines TRBV5-1 with TRBJ1-2, with D maybe TRBD1 (6 bases). Germline CDR1 reads SGHRS; CDR2 reads YFSETQ. CDR3 size: 15 residues. The V end was cut by 0 bases, the J end by 4 bases, with 13 bases between. CDR3 DNA: TGCGCCAGCAGCTTGGGGTCGGGGGCAACCTATGGCTACACCTTC. It encodes CASSLGSGATYGYTF.

The V and J genes are TRBV27 and TRBJ2-1; 12 bases align to TRBD2. Looked up from germline, CDR1 is MNHEY and CDR2 is SMNVEV (reference sequence). V lost 6 bases, J lost 0 bases, and 9 bases stayed unmatched. CDR3 length: 18 residues. This CDR3 is CASSAGLAGASSYNEQFF. The CDR3 region has the DNA TGTGCCAGCAGCGCGGGACTAGCGGGTGCTAGCTCCTACAATGAGCAGTTCTTC.

The chain links TRBV7-6 to TRBJ2-1; no firm D call. The germline V gene has CDR1 SGHVS and CDR2 FNYEAQ. Trimming left V 5 bases short and J 5 bases short, with 1 base between. This CDR3 comprises 10 residues. CDR3: CASSHNEQFF. The DNA for the CDR3 is TGTGCCAGCAGCCACAATGAGCAGTTCTTC.

The rearrangement uses TRBV28 and TRBJ2-7; unclear D gene. Germline V gives CDR1 MDHEN, CDR2 SYDVKM. The V end lost 6 bases, the J end lost 0 bases, and 9 bases lay between the germline ends. The CDR3 is made up of 13 amino acids. CDR3 sequence reads: CASSLVTSYEQYF. As DNA, the CDR3 is TGTGCCAGCAGCCTGGTAACCTCCTACGAGCAGTACTTC.

The chain has TRBV18 and TRBJ1-1, with D possibly TRBD1 on 5 matching bases. CDR3 size: 14 residues. Trimming took 0 bases from V and 6 from J, leaving 11 bases between them. Germline lookup yields CDR1 KGHSH and CDR2 LQKENI. Written as DNA, the CDR3 is TGTGCCAGCTCACCACCTCGCGGGGACGCTGAAGCTTTCTTT. Protein: CASSPPRGDAEAFF.

The rearrangement uses TRBV27 and TRBJ2-3; 7 bases are a match to TRBD2. Germline V lookup: CDR1 MNHEY, CDR2 SMNVEV (reference sequence). V dropped 7 bases and J dropped 9; count of bases not matched to a gene: 19. CDR3 length equals 16 residues. The CDR3 loop reads CASTQSRAGGLSTQYF. For the CDR3, the DNA is TGTGCCAGCACCCAGTCCCGAGCCGGGGGGTTGAGCACGCAGTATTTT.

The chain combines TRBV7-9 with TRBJ1-1; D ambiguous. Per the germline V gene, CDR1 is SEHNR and CDR2 is FQNEAQ (reference sequence). The CDR3 has 14 residues. V was clipped by 3 bases and J by 1 base, with 9 bases between them. CDR3 in amino acids: CASSFEGGNTEAFF. DNA of the CDR3: TGTGCCAGCAGCTTTGAGGGAGGGAACACTGAAGCTTTCTTT.

The V gene is TRBV28, the J gene TRBJ2-7; the D call may be TRBD1 or TRBD2 (5 bases each). Trimming removed 10 bases from V and 2 bases from J, with 15 bases in between. The CDR3 has 13 residues. Germline CDR1 MDHEN, CDR2 SYDVKM. The CDR3 nucleotides read TGTGCCACCGAGGGGAACCGAACCTACGAGCAGTACTTC. Translation gives CATEGNRTYEQYF.

The chain employs TRBV29-1 and TRBJ2-5, with TRBD2 matching 15 bases. V trimming: 5 bases; J trimming: 5 bases; junction bases outside the gene matches: 9. This CDR3 is built from 16 residues. Germline CDR1 and CDR2: SQVTM and ANQGSEA. The DNA for the CDR3 is TGCAGCGTTTTAGGACTAGCGGGAGGGAGAGGGGAGACCCAGTACTTC. This encodes CSVLGLAGGRGETQYF.

This clone was seen once. The rearrangement links TRBV5-1 to TRBJ2-3; TRBD1 might be the D (5 bases). Per the germline V gene, CDR1 is SGHRS and CDR2 is YFSETQ. CDR3 length: 15 amino acids. V lost 0 bases and J lost 4, with 12 bases in between. The CDR3 here is CASSLVVGAADTQYF. The CDR3 DNA is TGCGCCAGCAGCTTGGTCGTAGGGGCCGCAGATACGCAGTATTTT.